A selection of T cell receptor beta chains follows, all from one sample in a study of T-cell reconstitution after alpha-beta-depleted transplantation in children. TCRdb analysed the PCR reads with MiXCR anew, one entry per CDR3 protein. The table includes about a million distinct CDR3 sequences, roughly 29% detected once. The sequenced sample was PBMCs, mostly from graft donor cells, obtained 360 days after TCRalphabeta/CD19-depleted stem cell transplant. These receptors all stem from a boy younger than two who had a stem cell transplant for SCID, so the T cells may come from the graft donor. Each CDR3 is given with its conserved first and last residue. D genes are given only for firm matches. Size values are once, few and many counts, or a class for expanded clones, and some rows have none.

V gene	clone size	CDR3 length	D gene	J gene	CDR3 protein	CDR3 DNA
TRBV19	few	15	TRBD1	TRBJ1-5	CASSEVRDSHQPQHF	TGTGCCAGTAGTGAAGTCCGGGACAGCCATCAGCCCCAGCATTTT
TRBV5-1	few	13	-	TRBJ2-3	CASSSTGMDTQYF	TGCGCCAGCAGCTCCACAGGGATGGATACGCAGTATTTT
TRBV4-3	few	17	TRBD2	TRBJ2-1	CASSQIAGLAVYNEQFF	TGCGCCAGCAGCCAAATAGCGGGACTAGCGGTATACAATGAGCAGTTCTTC
TRBV20-1	-	11	-	TRBJ1-2	CSAGVGYGYTF	TGCAGTGCAGGTGTCGGCTATGGCTACACCTTC
TRBV20-1	-	13	-	TRBJ2-7	CSARLAVSYEQYF	TGCAGTGCCCGCCTAGCAGTTTCCTACGAGCAGTACTTC
TRBV20-1	many	15	TRBD2	TRBJ2-7	CSARDSLAGAYEQYF	TGCAGTGCTAGAGATTCCCTAGCGGGGGCCTACGAGCAGTACTTC
TRBV7-9	-	13	-	TRBJ2-5	CASSGPAEETQYF	TGTGCCAGCAGCGGGCCGGCAGAAGAGACCCAGTACTTC
TRBV20-1	-	16	TRBD2	TRBJ2-7	CSARGGGEQDTYEQYF	TGCAGTGCACGCGGCGGGGGGGAACAGGATACCTACGAGCAGTACTTC
TRBV12-3/TRBV12-4	-	13	-	TRBJ1-4	CASSGRFGEKLFF	TGTGCCAGCAGTGGCAGGTTCGGAGAAAAACTGTTTTTT
TRBV11-1	-	19	TRBD1	TRBJ2-5	CASSLGFLRDRGLRETQYF	TGTGCCAGCAGCTTAGGGTTCCTTCGGGACAGGGGCCTCCGTGAGACCCAGTACTTC
TRBV6-1	-	15	-	TRBJ1-4	CDSSPPGGAGEKLFF	TGTGACAGCAGTCCACCGGGGGGCGCGGGTGAAAAACTGTTTTTT
TRBV28	few	13	-	TRBJ2-5	CASSFSGVGTQYF	TGTGCCAGCAGTTTCTCGGGGGTGGGGACCCAGTACTTC
TRBV12-3/TRBV12-4	few	14	-	TRBJ2-2	CASSLHGNTGELFF	TGTGCCAGCAGTTTACACGGGAACACCGGGGAGCTGTTTTTT
TRBV15	few	13	-	TRBJ2-2	CATPSDNTGELFF	TGTGCCACCCCCTCTGATAACACCGGGGAGCTGTTTTTT
TRBV20-1	-	12	-	TRBJ2-3	CSASPGENTQYF	TGCAGTGCCAGCCCCGGGGAAAATACGCAGTATTTT
TRBV25-1	-	16	-	TRBJ1-4	CASSEGYSETNEKLFF	TGTGCCAGCAGTGAAGGGTATTCAGAAACTAATGAAAAACTGTTTTTT
TRBV7-2	few	14	-	TRBJ2-3	CASSRWTAWDTQYF	TGTGCCAGCAGCCGGTGGACTGCGTGGGATACGCAGTATTTT
TRBV6-5	-	13	TRBD1	TRBJ1-1	CASSYERDREAFF	TGTGCCAGCAGTTATGAGAGGGACAGGGAAGCTTTCTTT
TRBV29-1	few	15	TRBD2	TRBJ2-1	CSVEWVAGGYNEQFF	TGCAGCGTTGAATGGGTCGCGGGGGGGTACAATGAGCAGTTCTTC
TRBV7-3	-	15	TRBD2	TRBJ2-3	CASSYLAGKTDTQYF	TGTGCCAGCAGCTACTTAGCGGGAAAAACAGATACGCAGTATTTT
TRBV7-9	-	16	TRBD1	TRBJ2-3	CASSLTGTGRTDTQYF	TGTGCCAGCAGCTTAACCGGGACAGGGAGAACAGATACGCAGTATTTT
TRBV12-3/TRBV12-4	-	14	TRBD1	TRBJ2-7	CASSFSGTGAEQYF	TGTGCCAGCAGTTTTTCCGGGACAGGGGCCGAGCAGTACTTC
TRBV15	-	11	-	TRBJ1-2	CATSRGYGYTF	TGTGCCACCAGCAGAGGCTATGGCTACACCTTC
TRBV6-6	-	12	-	TRBJ2-7	CASTKTGYEQYF	TGTGCCAGCACCAAGACAGGCTACGAGCAGTACTTC
TRBV5-1	-	12	-	TRBJ1-1	CASSWRQGEAFF	TGCGCCAGCAGCTGGAGACAAGGGGAGGCTTTCTTT
TRBV6-5	-	14	-	TRBJ1-6	CASSYDGWDSPLHF	TGTGCCAGCAGTTACGACGGTTGGGATTCACCCCTCCACTTT
TRBV12-3/TRBV12-4	few	15	TRBD2	TRBJ2-1	CASSLGLPSYNEQFF	TGTGCCAGCAGTTTGGGACTACCCTCCTACAATGAGCAGTTCTTC
TRBV7-9	few	13	-	TRBJ2-7	CASSLVGPDEQYF	TGTGCCAGCAGCTTAGTGGGTCCCGACGAGCAGTACTTC
TRBV20-1	-	15	-	TRBJ1-6	CSARDPPAGNSPLHF	TGCAGTGCTAGAGATCCCCCAGCGGGGAATTCACCCCTCCACTTT
TRBV4-1	few	18	-	TRBJ2-7	CASSQDLREGRNYNEQYF	TGCGCCAGCAGCCAAGATTTACGTGAGGGTCGCAACTATAACGAGCAGTACTTC
TRBV5-1	-	14	TRBD1	TRBJ2-1	CASSFLTGEAEQFF	TGCGCCAGCAGCTTCCTGACAGGGGAGGCTGAGCAGTTCTTC
TRBV7-8	-	15	-	TRBJ2-3	CASSFRGSLSNTQYF	TGTGCCAGCAGCTTTCGGGGGTCATTATCGAATACGCAGTATTTT
TRBV12-5	-	14	-	TRBJ2-7	CASGLGRTVYEQYF	TGTGCTAGTGGTTTGGGCCGGACCGTCTACGAGCAGTACTTC
TRBV7-8	-	16	TRBD2	TRBJ2-1	CASSPGLAGGLDEQFF	TGTGCCAGCAGCCCGGGACTAGCGGGGGGCCTCGATGAGCAGTTCTTC
TRBV20-1	-	15	-	TRBJ2-1	CSTQAGAGPYNEQFF	TGCAGTACTCAGGCGGGTGCGGGGCCCTACAATGAGCAGTTCTTC
TRBV6-1	-	15	TRBD1	TRBJ2-3	CASCNRDRDIDTQYF	TGTGCCAGCTGCAACCGGGACAGGGACATAGATACGCAGTATTTT
TRBV14	few	17	TRBD1	TRBJ2-7	CASSHQVGQGARYEQYF	TGTGCCAGCAGCCACCAAGTGGGACAGGGGGCGCGCTACGAGCAGTACTTC
TRBV29-1	few	13	TRBD2	TRBJ2-1	CSALAGVYNEQFF	TGCAGTGCGTTAGCGGGGGTTTACAATGAGCAGTTCTTC
TRBV12-3/TRBV12-4	many	13	-	TRBJ1-5	CASSLDGKQPQHF	TGTGCCAGCAGTTTAGACGGGAAACAGCCCCAGCATTTT
TRBV30	few	13	-	TRBJ2-1	CAWSGGGYNEQFF	TGTGCCTGGAGTGGAGGCGGATACAATGAGCAGTTCTTC
TRBV5-6	few	15	TRBD2	TRBJ2-4	CASSPWTSGENIQYF	TGTGCCAGCAGCCCCTGGACTAGCGGAGAAAACATTCAGTACTTC
TRBV4-2	few	15	TRBD2	TRBJ2-3	CASSQDSLAGDTQYF	TGTGCCAGCAGCCAAGATTCACTAGCGGGGGATACGCAGTATTTT
TRBV12-3/TRBV12-4	few	13	TRBD1	TRBJ1-2	CASGGTGAYGYTF	TGTGCCAGCGGAGGGACAGGGGCATATGGCTACACCTTC
TRBV27	-	18	-	TRBJ2-4	CASNLALRRGLGKNIQYF	TGTGCCAGCAATTTAGCGTTGAGGCGGGGGCTGGGCAAAAACATTCAGTACTTC
TRBV6-1	-	15	-	TRBJ1-1	CASKRTVYSNTEAFF	TGTGCCAGCAAACGGACAGTTTACTCGAACACTGAAGCTTTCTTT